Presented here are 13 T cell receptor beta chains from one specimen sequenced in a study of identical twins. TCRdb itself ran the 5' RACE reads through MiXCR, one entry per CDR3 protein. Of about 530,000 distinct CDR3 sequences listed, 15% are singletons. The data also belong to a second study, concerning yellow fever vaccine responses in identical twins.

Sample: CD4+ T cells sorted from blood. All receptors come from a woman aged 18-30 years in good health.

The V and J genes are TRBV11-2 and TRBJ2-2, with 8 bases that match TRBD1. Trimming removed 1 base from V and 7 bases from J; junction bases left unmatched: 5. The CDR3 is 15 amino acids. CDR1 SGHAT and CDR2 FQNNGV come from the germline V gene. The CDR3 reads CASSLGRTGRGELFF. The DNA of the CDR3 is TGTGCCAGCAGCTTAGGACGGACAGGGCGCGGGGAGCTGTTTTTT.

V and J are TRBV5-1 and TRBJ2-2, with 8 positions matching TRBD2. V lost 3 bases to trimming and J lost 5 bases; unmatched junction nucleotides: 9. The CDR3 totals 16 residues. Germline values: CDR1 SGHRS, CDR2 YFSETQ. This CDR3 is CASSSGGGVFTGELFF. CDR3 nucleotide sequence: TGCGCCAGCAGCTCCGGGGGGGGAGTGTTTACCGGGGAGCTGTTTTTT.

This clonotype has only a few counts. The J gene is TRBJ2-1, the V gene TRBV24-1; 7 bases fit TRBD1. This CDR3 has 14 residues. V gave up 3 bases and J gave up 9 bases; unmatched junction bases: 7. The germline V gene has CDR1 KGHDR and CDR2 SFDVKD. The CDR3 nucleotides read TGTGCCACCAGTGATGCCGGGACAGTTGGTGAGCAGTTCTTC. Its translation is CATSDAGTVGEQFF.

As to this clonotype: One junction end disagrees with the germline gene, perhaps due to a read error. The genes are TRBV5-1 and TRBJ2-1, with TRBD2 identical over 7 bases. CDR1 SGHRS and CDR2 YFSETQ come from the germline V gene. The CDR3 is 13 residues long. The CDR3 spells CASSEGGTNEQFF. The DNA for the CDR3 is TGCGCGAGCAGTGAGGGAGGGACGAATGAGCAGTTCTTC.

The rearrangement uses TRBV12-5 and TRBJ1-2; the D is unclear. The CDR3 length is 15 residues. V was clipped by 5 bases and J by 2 bases, with 15 bases between them. Germline V gives CDR1 LGHNT, CDR2 FRNRAP. The DNA for the CDR3 is TGTGCTAGTGGTCCCCGATTAAGTTACAACTATGGCTACACCTTC. Its translation is CASGPRLSYNYGYTF.

This clonotype has ten or more counts. The chain links TRBV29-1 to TRBJ1-3; TRBD1 matches 8 bases. The V and J ends lost 7 bases and 2 bases, in that order; junction bases with no gene match: 7. Per the germline V gene, CDR1 is SQVTM and CDR2 is ANQGSEA. The CDR3 is 14 amino acids. The CDR3 DNA sequence: TGCAGCGCTGAGGACAGGGTGGCTGGAAACACCATATATTTT. It yields the protein CSAEDRVAGNTIYF.

There are a few counts of this clonotype. V is TRBV24-1 and J is TRBJ2-1, with TRBD2 as a possible D gene (5 bases). V was pared by 4 bases and J by 0 bases, with 9 bases between. Looked up from germline, CDR1 is KGHDR and CDR2 is SFDVKD. The CDR3 length is 15 residues. CDR3 DNA sequence: TGTGCCACCAGTGAAGGGAGTAACTCCTACAATGAGCAGTTCTTC. This encodes CATSEGSNSYNEQFF.

This clonotype was observed a handful of times. The chain has TRBV18 and TRBJ1-1, with D unclear. V was cut by 2 bases and J by 11 bases, with 15 bases left in between. The CDR3 is 13 residues long. Looked up from germline, CDR1 is KGHSH and CDR2 is LQKENI. CDR3 region: CASSPAGQLYAFF. CDR3 nucleotide sequence: TGTGCCAGCTCACCAGCCGGTCAGCTGTATGCTTTCTTT.

Details on this clonotype: One junction end disagrees with the germline gene, perhaps due to a read error. The chain recombines TRBV5-5 with TRBJ2-7, with D unclear. Germline CDR1 reads SGHKS; CDR2 reads YYEKEE (reference sequence). The length of the CDR3 is 14 residues. In DNA form, the CDR3 reads TGTGCCAGCAGCTTGGCAGTGGGGTCCCACGAGCAGTGCTTC. Protein sequence: CASSLAVGSHEQCF.

This clonotype was seen more than once but under ten times. The chain uses TRBV5-1 and TRBJ2-5; the match to TRBD1 covers 8 bases. Germline V gene data show CDR1 as SGHRS and CDR2 as YFSETQ. The CDR3 sequence is 20 residues long. V was pared by 0 bases and J by 0 bases, with 16 bases of the junction left unmatched. The CDR3 spells CASSLAIPVTGGSYQETQYF. CDR3 DNA: TGCGCCAGCAGCTTGGCCATTCCCGTTACAGGGGGGAGTTACCAAGAGACCCAGTACTTC.

V usage is TRBV10-3 and J usage is TRBJ2-5; the match to TRBD2 covers 10 bases. CDR1 ENHRY and CDR2 SYGVKD come from the germline V gene. This CDR3 has 16 amino acids. The V segment lost 1 base and the J segment 10 bases; nucleotides outside the gene matches: 12. In DNA, the CDR3 is TGTGCCATCAGTGAGTTTGGTCTAGCGGGGGCCCCGGACCAGTACTTC. This sequence encodes CAISEFGLAGAPDQYF.

The chain uses TRBV7-9 and TRBJ1-6; 9 bases align to TRBD1. The junction had 7 bases not matched to a gene; V was cut back by 3 bases and J by 10 bases. Germline values: CDR1 SEHNR, CDR2 FQNEAQ (reference sequence). The CDR3 loop spans 15 amino acids. The CDR3 protein is CASSFDGTGKSPLHF. As DNA, the CDR3 is TGTGCCAGCAGCTTCGACGGGACAGGGAAATCACCCCTCCACTTT.

This clonotype was recorded a few times. The chain couples TRBV11-2 to TRBJ2-5; 11 bases line up with TRBD2. Germline lookup yields CDR1 SGHAT and CDR2 FQNNGV. Trimming cost V 2 bases and J 1 base; bases outside gene matches: 18. The CDR3 extends over 21 amino acids. For the CDR3, the DNA is TGTGCCAGCAGCTTACCCCTCGGTAGCGGGAGGGCCCCATCCTCCCAAGAGACCCAGTACTTC. Translating it yields CASSLPLGSGRAPSSQETQYF.